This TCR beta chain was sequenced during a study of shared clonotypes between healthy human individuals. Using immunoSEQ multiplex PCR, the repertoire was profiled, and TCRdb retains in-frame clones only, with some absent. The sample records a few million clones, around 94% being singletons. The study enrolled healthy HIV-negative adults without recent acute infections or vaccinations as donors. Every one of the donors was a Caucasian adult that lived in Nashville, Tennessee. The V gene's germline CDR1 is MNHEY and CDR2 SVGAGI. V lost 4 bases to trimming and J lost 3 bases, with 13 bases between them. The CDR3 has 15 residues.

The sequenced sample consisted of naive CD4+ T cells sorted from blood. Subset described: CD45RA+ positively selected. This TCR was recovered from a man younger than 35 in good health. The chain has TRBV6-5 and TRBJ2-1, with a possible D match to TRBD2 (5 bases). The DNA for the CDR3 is TGTGCCAGCAGTTCCCGCCGGGAAGGCTACAATGAGCAGTTCTTC. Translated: CASSSRREGYNEQFF.